The 9 T cell receptor beta chains below come from one sample, sequenced in a study of T-cell memory formation after mild COVID-19. MiXCR, applied by TCRdb to the 5' RACE reads, yields one record per CDR3 protein. The sample has around 390,000 distinct CDR3 sequences; about a sixth are singletons. Sequencing used PBMCs or a T cell subset sorted from them (not recorded which). These receptor sequences come from a man aged 18 to 30 who had mild COVID-19 (a few samples of this study predate the infection). Cell type and time point are not known.

The chain recombines TRBV3-1 with TRBJ2-7; 8 bases align to TRBD1. The CDR3 contains 13 residues. Germline CDR1 LGHDT, CDR2 YNNKEL (reference sequence). V lost 2 bases to trimming and J lost 5 bases; unmatched junction nucleotides: 2. The CDR3 spells CASSQQGADEQYV. The DNA for the CDR3 is TGTGCCAGCAGCCAACAGGGGGCTGACGAGCAGTACGTC.

This clonotype was detected a few times. This sequence joins TRBV29-1 and TRBJ2-3; TRBD2 aligns across 12 bases. The CDR3 contains 15 residues. Germline V gives CDR1 SQVTM, CDR2 ANQGSEA. Unmatched junction bases numbered 5, after V lost 2 bases and J lost 5 bases. CDR3 loop: CSVESLAGGRDTQYF. CDR3 nucleotide sequence: TGCAGCGTTGAATCCCTAGCGGGGGGGAGAGATACGCAGTATTTT.

The rearrangement joins TRBV23-1 to TRBJ2-1; D is possibly TRBD1 or TRBD2 (6 bases each). TRBV23-1 is noted as an ORF with a role that remains uncertain. The CDR3 has 16 residues. V gave up 9 bases and J gave up 2 bases, with 20 bases separating them. In nucleotides, the CDR3 is TGCGCCAGGCACCCTGGGGGGCGGCACCCCTACAATGAGCAGTTCTTC. This codes for CARHPGGRHPYNEQFF.

V usage is TRBV7-9 and J usage is TRBJ2-7; weak D call: TRBD2 (7 bases). Between the trimmed V and J ends, which lost 11 bases and 3 bases, there was a span of 17 bases. CDR3 length: 13 amino acids. Germline V gene lookup returns CDR1 SEHNR and CDR2 FQNEAQ (reference sequence). This chain's CDR3 is CASAGGGDYEQYV. CDR3 nucleotide sequence: TGTGCCTCCGCGGGCGGGGGCGACTACGAGCAGTACGTC.

The J gene is TRBJ2-5, the V gene TRBV5-1; D gene unclear. CDR1 is SGHRS, CDR2 YFSETQ, per germline. The V gene lost 2 bases and the J gene lost 0 bases, with 8 bases spanning the gap. The CDR3 length is 14 residues. The CDR3 DNA is TGCGCCAGCAGCTTCAGTTGGAACCAAGAGACCCAGTACTTC. Encoded protein: CASSFSWNQETQYF.

This clonotype has more than one count but fewer than ten. V gene TRBV5-1 combines with J gene TRBJ2-3; 11 bases are shared with TRBD2. V trimming: 2 bases; J trimming: 4 bases; junction bases outside the gene matches: 9. The germline V gene has CDR1 SGHRS and CDR2 YFSETQ. This CDR3 is 17 amino acids long. CDR3 in amino acids: CASSFGVSGGAPDTQYF. Here the CDR3 DNA reads TGCGCCAGCAGCTTCGGTGTTAGCGGGGGGGCCCCAGATACGCAGTATTTT.

A few counts support this clonotype. This chain links TRBV30 with TRBJ2-1; D might be TRBD1 (6 bases). This CDR3 contains 16 residues. V was cut by 1 base and J by 8 bases, with 21 bases left in between. Germline lookup yields CDR1 GTSNPN and CDR2 SVGIG (reference sequence). The chain's CDR3 is CAWSALDSLQRYEQFF. DNA for the CDR3: TGTGCCTGGAGTGCATTGGACAGCCTCCAGAGGTATGAGCAGTTCTTC.

This chain joins TRBV15 and TRBJ2-1; D not certain. The germline gives CDR1 LNHNV, CDR2 YYDKDF (reference sequence). The germline V and J ends were trimmed by 4 bases and 5 bases, with 9 bases remaining between them. This CDR3 has 13 residues. In nucleotides, the CDR3 is TGTGCCACCAGCACCGAGACCCACAATGAGCAGTTCTTC. Residues: CATSTETHNEQFF.

The rearrangement uses TRBV18 and TRBJ2-2; D is perhaps TRBD1 (5 bases). Germline-derived CDR1 and CDR2 are KGHSH and LQKENI. CDR3 length equals 12 residues. V was pared by 2 bases and J by 10 bases, with 8 bases between. The CDR3 protein is CASSPWGKELFF. CDR3 nucleotide sequence: TGTGCCAGCTCACCATGGGGCAAGGAGCTGTTTTTT.